These 4 T cell receptor beta chains came from one sample sequenced in a study of cytomegalovirus exposure and HLA in healthy donors. The PCR ran on 60 Vbeta and 13 Jbeta primers. Some clones are missing from TCRdb's copy, which holds only in-frame ones; the method was immunoSEQ multiplex PCR. This sample has about 140,000 clones, with 79% found just once. Material for sequencing was PBMCs. The receptor source for this set is a female donor in good health and CMV-seronegative.

This chain links TRBV7-9 with TRBJ2-5; TRBD1 aligns across 12 bases. The tail of the sequence fits TRBJ2-7 better, so the J call may be wrong. Germline V gene lookup returns CDR1 SEHNR and CDR2 FQNEAQ (reference sequence). The CDR3 totals 18 residues. CDR3: CASSLSNKGTGGEYEQYF. The CDR3 nucleotides are TGTGCCAGCAGCTTAAGTAATAAGGGGACAGGGGGCGAATACGAGCAGTACTTC.

Only a few counts were recorded for this clone. The rearrangement links TRBV27 to TRBJ2-1, with D possibly matching TRBD2 (5 bases). Trimming stripped 5 bases from V and 14 bases from J, with 13 bases between. The CDR3 is 11 residues long. In germline, CDR1 is MNHEY, CDR2 SMNVEV (reference sequence). The CDR3 DNA is TGTGCCAGCAGTCTTGGGAGCTTAGAGTTCTTC. It encodes CASSLGSLEFF.

This chain links TRBV6-1 with TRBJ1-5; TRBD1 is a possible D gene (6 bases). The germline gives CDR1 MNHNS, CDR2 SASEGT. The CDR3 is 17 amino acids. The V gene lost 0 bases and the J gene lost 7 bases, with 19 bases spanning the gap. In nucleotides, the CDR3 is TGTGCCAGCAGTGAAGCGGGATATATCGGGGGGCGGCAGCCCCAGCATTTT. Its protein product is CASSEAGYIGGRQPQHF.

To note about this clone: The final CDR3 position lacks the conserved phenylalanine or tryptophan, pointing to a likely read error. The gene calls are TRBV7-9 and TRBJ1-5, with D hard to call. The germline CDR1 and CDR2 sequences are SEHNR and FQNEAQ (reference sequence). V was pared by 0 bases and J by 7 bases, with 7 bases between. The CDR3 contains 13 residues. The CDR3 DNA reads as TGTGCCAGCAGCTTAGCCGACGGACAGCCCCAGCATCTT. Amino acid sequence: CASSLADGQPQHL.